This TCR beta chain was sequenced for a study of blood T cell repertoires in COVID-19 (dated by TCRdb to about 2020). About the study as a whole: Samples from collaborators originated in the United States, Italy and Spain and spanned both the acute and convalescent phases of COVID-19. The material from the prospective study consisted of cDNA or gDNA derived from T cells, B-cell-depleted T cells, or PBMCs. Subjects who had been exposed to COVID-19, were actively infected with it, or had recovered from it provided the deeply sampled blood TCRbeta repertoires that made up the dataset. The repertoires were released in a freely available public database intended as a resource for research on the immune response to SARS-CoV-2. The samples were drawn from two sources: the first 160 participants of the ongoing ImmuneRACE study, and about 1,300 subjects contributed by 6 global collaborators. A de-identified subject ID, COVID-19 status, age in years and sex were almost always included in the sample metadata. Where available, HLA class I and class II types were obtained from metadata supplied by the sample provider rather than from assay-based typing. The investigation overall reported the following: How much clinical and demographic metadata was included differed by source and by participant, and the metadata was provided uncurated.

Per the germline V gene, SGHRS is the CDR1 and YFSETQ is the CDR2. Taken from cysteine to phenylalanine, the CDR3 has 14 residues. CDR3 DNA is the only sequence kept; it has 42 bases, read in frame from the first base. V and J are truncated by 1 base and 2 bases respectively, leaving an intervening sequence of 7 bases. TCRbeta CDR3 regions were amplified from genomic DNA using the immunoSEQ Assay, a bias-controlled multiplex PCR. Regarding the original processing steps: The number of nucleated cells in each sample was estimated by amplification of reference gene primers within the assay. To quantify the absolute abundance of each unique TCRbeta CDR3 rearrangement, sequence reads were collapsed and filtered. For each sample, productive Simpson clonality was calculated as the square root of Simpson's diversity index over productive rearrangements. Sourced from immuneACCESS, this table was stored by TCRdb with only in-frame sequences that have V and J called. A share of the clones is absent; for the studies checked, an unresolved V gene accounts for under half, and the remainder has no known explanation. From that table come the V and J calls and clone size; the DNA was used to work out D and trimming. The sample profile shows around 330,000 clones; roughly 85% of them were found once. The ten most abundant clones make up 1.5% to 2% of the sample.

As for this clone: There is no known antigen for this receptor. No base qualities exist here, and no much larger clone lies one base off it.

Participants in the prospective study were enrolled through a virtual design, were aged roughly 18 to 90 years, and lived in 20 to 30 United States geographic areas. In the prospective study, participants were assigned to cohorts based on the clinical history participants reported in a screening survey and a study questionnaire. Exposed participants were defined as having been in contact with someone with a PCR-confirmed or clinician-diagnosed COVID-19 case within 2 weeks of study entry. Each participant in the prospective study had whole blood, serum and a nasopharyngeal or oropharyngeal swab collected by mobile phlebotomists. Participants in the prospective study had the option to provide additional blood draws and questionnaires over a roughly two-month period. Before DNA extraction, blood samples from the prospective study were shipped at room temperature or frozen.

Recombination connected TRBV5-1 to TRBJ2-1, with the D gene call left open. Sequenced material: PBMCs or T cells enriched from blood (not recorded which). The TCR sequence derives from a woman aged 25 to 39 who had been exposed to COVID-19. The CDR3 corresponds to CASSLQRTYNEQFF. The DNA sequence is TGCGCCAGCAGCTTGCAGAGGACCTACAATGAGCAGTTCTTC.